Presented here are 19 T cell receptor beta chains from one specimen sequenced in a study of OX40 agonist ivuxolimab in advanced cancers. Sequencing was performed with immunoSEQ multiplex PCR; in TCRdb, only in-frame clones are kept and a portion is missing. Found here are about 6,000 clones, approximately 80% of them singletons; the top ten hold 26%. Sequenced here: CD4+ or CD8+ T cells sorted from blood, sampled in a trial of the OX40 agonist ivuxolimab. The receptor source for this set is an adult with an advanced solid tumor such as melanoma, head and neck, liver or kidney cancer.

V and J are TRBV7-9 and TRBJ2-2; D not resolved. Trimming pared 5 bases from V and 3 bases from J, leaving 13 bases between. The CDR3 consists of 15 residues. CDR1 is SEHNR and CDR2 is FQNEAQ in the germline V gene (reference sequence). The CDR3 loop is CASSGQLRDTGELFF. The CDR3 region has the DNA TGTGCCAGCAGCGGGCAGCTTCGAGACACCGGGGAGCTGTTTTTT. The variable domain in full, with the rest retrieved from reference TRBV7-9 and TRBJ2-2, is DTGVSQNPRHKITKRGQNVTFRCDPISEHNRLYWYRQTLGQGPEFLTYFQNEAQLEKSRLLSDRFSAERPKGSFSTLEIQRTEQGDSAMYLCASSGQLRDTGELFFGEGSRLTVL.

The rearrangement uses TRBV4-2 and TRBJ2-7; D may correspond to TRBD1 or TRBD2 (6 bases each). This CDR3 contains 15 residues. V lost 1 base and J lost 4, with 14 bases in between. The V gene's germline CDR1 is LGHNA and CDR2 YNFKEQ. CDR3 residues: CASSQGVGGIYEQYF. In nucleotides, the CDR3 is TGTGCCAGCAGCCAAGGGGTGGGGGGCATATACGAGCAGTACTTC.

The chain carries TRBV2 and TRBJ2-1; 12 nucleotides align to TRBD2. The germline gives CDR1 SNHLY, CDR2 FYNNEI. The CDR3 has 18 amino acids. V was pared by 4 bases and J by 7 bases, with 14 bases of the junction left unmatched. The CDR3 coding sequence is TGTGCCAGCAGTGGGGATCCCGATCGACTAGCGGGAGATAATGAGCAGTTCTTC. This codes for CASSGDPDRLAGDNEQFF.

This sequence joins TRBV5-1 and TRBJ1-1, with D possibly matching TRBD1 (6 bases). The CDR3 length is 15 residues. V lost 4 bases and J lost 1, with 14 bases in between. Germline lookup yields CDR1 SGHRS and CDR2 YFSETQ. The CDR3 coding sequence is TGCGCCAGCAGCACCCACAGGGTAGGGAACACTGAAGCTTTCTTT. Protein sequence: CASSTHRVGNTEAFF. Full variable domain (rest looked up from reference TRBV5-1 and TRBJ1-1): KAGVTQTPRYLIKTRGQQVTLSCSPISGHRSVSWYQQTPGQGLQFLFEYFSETQRNKGNFPGRFSGRQFSNSRSEMNVSTLELGDSALYLCASSTHRVGNTEAFFGQGTRLTVV.

This clone was counted a few times. This chain connects TRBV10-2 to TRBJ2-7, with 7 bases matching TRBD1. The germline gives CDR1 WSHSY, CDR2 SAAADI. The length of the CDR3 is 14 residues. The ends lost 4 bases at V and 2 bases at J; junction bases unmatched: 5. The CDR3 DNA is TGCGCCAGCAGTGCCGCCGGGACAGCCTACGAGCAGTACTTC. Translated: CASSAAGTAYEQYF.

V is TRBV7-8 and J is TRBJ2-7, with 7 nucleotides matching TRBD2. Losses at the gene ends were 5 bases for V and 6 bases for J; bases not matched to a gene: 7. Germline V gene sequence: CDR1 SGHVS, CDR2 FQNEAQ. The CDR3 length is 13 residues. The CDR3 coding sequence is TGTGCCAGCAGCCCTAGCGGAGGGGTCGAGCAGTACTTC. Amino acid sequence: CASSPSGGVEQYF.

This sequence joins TRBV7-9 and TRBJ2-7; 7 bases are a match to TRBD1. The junction had 2 bases not matched to a gene; V was cut back by 3 bases and J by 0 bases. This CDR3 contains 14 residues. In germline, CDR1 is SEHNR, CDR2 FQNEAQ (reference sequence). The CDR3 DNA follows: TGTGCCAGCAGCTTTAGGGACAGCTCCTACGAGCAGTACTTC. Amino acid sequence: CASSFRDSSYEQYF.

The chain recombines TRBV7-8 with TRBJ2-1, with TRBD1 as a possible D gene (6 bases). Trimming took off 5 bases at V and 9 bases at J, with 17 bases between the two ends. This CDR3 is built from 14 residues. The germline V gene encodes CDR1 SGHVS and CDR2 FQNEAQ. CDR3 sequence reads: CASSPVAGAGEQFF. In nucleotides, the CDR3 is TGTGCCAGCAGCCCCGTGGCAGGGGCGGGTGAGCAGTTCTTC.

This rearrangement joins TRBV9 to TRBJ2-2, with 9 nucleotides matching TRBD1. Germline-derived CDR1 and CDR2 are SGDLS and YYNGEE. The CDR3 contains 15 residues. The V segment lost 3 bases and the J segment 4 bases; nucleotides outside the gene matches: 4. The CDR3 DNA reads as TGTGCCAGCAGCGACGGGACAGGGTTCACCGGGGAGCTGTTTTTT. This translates into CASSDGTGFTGELFF.

The V and J genes are TRBV27 and TRBJ2-3; TRBD2 matches 10 bases. The CDR3 loop spans 15 amino acids. Losses at the gene ends were 5 bases for V and 3 bases for J; bases not matched to a gene: 5. Germline V gives CDR1 MNHEY, CDR2 SMNVEV (reference sequence). CDR3 sequence: CASSPGLAWTDTQYF. The CDR3 DNA reads as TGTGCCAGCAGTCCGGGACTAGCGTGGACAGATACGCAGTATTTT.

The chain carries TRBV19 and TRBJ1-1; 9 bases are shared with TRBD1. Unmatched junction bases numbered 8, after V lost 3 bases and J lost 0 bases. This CDR3 spans 17 amino acids. Germline assignment: CDR1 LNHDA and CDR2 SQIVND (reference sequence). Written as DNA, the CDR3 is TGTGCCAGTAGTATGAAGGGTGGGGACAGGGTGAACACTGAAGCTTTCTTT. Translation: CASSMKGGDRVNTEAFF.

The rearrangement links TRBV4-1 to TRBJ1-1, with a weak D call TRBD1 (6 bases). Trimming took off 6 bases at V and 2 bases at J, with 13 bases between the two ends. The CDR3 is 14 amino acids. The germline CDR1 and CDR2 sequences are MGHRA and YSYEKL. CDR3 loop: CASSLGTSNTEAFF. CDR3 in DNA: TGCGCCAGCAGTCTAGGGACATCCAACACTGAAGCTTTCTTT.

V and J are TRBV6-5 and TRBJ1-1; the D gene is possibly TRBD1 (5 bases). This CDR3 is 16 amino acids long. The V gene lost 0 bases and the J gene lost 4 bases, with 15 bases spanning the gap. Per germline, CDR1 MNHEY and CDR2 SVGAGI. The CDR3 region has the DNA TGTGCCAGCAGTTACTCGTTGGGGGACCTACCCACTGAAGCTTTCTTT. Its translation is CASSYSLGDLPTEAFF.

The chain uses TRBV10-3 and TRBJ2-5; D remains ambiguous. The ends were cut back, 3 bases at V and 1 base at J, with 9 bases in the middle. Germline-derived CDR1 and CDR2 are ENHRY and SYGVKD. The CDR3 totals 14 residues. Here the CDR3 reads CAISEGVTQETQYF. CDR3 DNA sequence: TGTGCCATCAGTGAAGGTGTCACCCAAGAGACCCAGTACTTC.

Written as DNA, the CDR3 is TGTGCCAGCAGCTTAAGCGGGAGCGGGTACAATGAGCAGTTCTTC. As protein: CASSLSGSGYNEQFF. The J gene is TRBJ2-1, the V gene TRBV13; 8 bases map to TRBD2. V dropped 2 bases and J dropped 4; count of bases not matched to a gene: 4. Germline V gene data show CDR1 as PRHDT and CDR2 as FYEKMQ (reference sequence). The CDR3 runs 15 residues.

In this sample, this clone turned up once. The chain carries TRBV15 and TRBJ2-2; 13 bases agree with TRBD2. The CDR3 is 23 residues long. Germline V gene lookup returns CDR1 LNHNV and CDR2 YYDKDF (reference sequence). The V segment lost 5 bases and the J segment 1 base; nucleotides outside the gene matches: 22. The CDR3 bases are TGTGCCACCAGCGGACTTACCGGGACTAGCGGGGAGGGCAATATCGGGAACACCGGGGAGCTGTTTTTT. Encoded protein: CATSGLTGTSGEGNIGNTGELFF.

The J gene is TRBJ2-1, the V gene TRBV28; 12 bases line up with TRBD1. Germline CDR1 MDHEN, CDR2 SYDVKM. V gave up 5 bases and J gave up 4 bases; unmatched junction bases: 9. The CDR3 has 17 amino acids. As DNA, the CDR3 is TGTGCCAGCAGTCCTAGGGACAGGGGGCTAGGGTACAATGAGCAGTTCTTC. It is translated as CASSPRDRGLGYNEQFF.

This sequence joins TRBV28 and TRBJ2-5; 10 bases are shared with TRBD2. Trimming removed 8 bases from V and 2 bases from J; junction bases left unmatched: 8. The CDR3 length is 15 residues. Germline values: CDR1 MDHEN, CDR2 SYDVKM. CDR3 in amino acids: CASCKGLAEQETQYF. The CDR3 DNA is TGTGCCAGCTGCAAAGGACTAGCGGAACAAGAGACCCAGTACTTC.

The V gene is TRBV6-6, the J gene TRBJ2-7; 11 bases are shared with TRBD1. Germline CDR1 is MNHNY and CDR2 is SVGAGI (reference sequence). The CDR3 contains 13 residues. The V gene end was trimmed by 4 bases and the J gene end by 6 bases; junction bases not matched to a gene: 2. As DNA, the CDR3 is TGTGCCAGCAGTTTTGGGACAGGGGGCGAGCAGTACTTC. Translation gives CASSFGTGGEQYF.